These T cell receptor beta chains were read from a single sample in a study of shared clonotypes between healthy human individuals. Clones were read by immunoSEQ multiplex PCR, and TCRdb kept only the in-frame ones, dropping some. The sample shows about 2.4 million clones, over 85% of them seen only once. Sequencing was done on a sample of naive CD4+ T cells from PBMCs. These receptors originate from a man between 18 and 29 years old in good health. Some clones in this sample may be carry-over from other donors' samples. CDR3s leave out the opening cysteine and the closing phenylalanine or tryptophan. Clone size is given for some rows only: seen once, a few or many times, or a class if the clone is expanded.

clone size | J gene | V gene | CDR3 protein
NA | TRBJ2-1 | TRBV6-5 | ASSYGQRSYNEQF
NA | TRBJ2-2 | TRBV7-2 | ASSFGGGASTGELF
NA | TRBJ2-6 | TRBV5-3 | ARSLLGAPNSGANVLT
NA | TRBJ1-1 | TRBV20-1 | SAKPGTEAF
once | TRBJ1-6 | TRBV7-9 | ASSFNSAYNSPLH
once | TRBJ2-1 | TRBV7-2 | ASSFSDSTGQF
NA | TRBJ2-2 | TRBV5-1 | ASSLSTEGHTGELF
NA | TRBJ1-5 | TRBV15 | ATSRDKGTQPH
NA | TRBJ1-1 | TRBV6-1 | ASSEVGETEAF
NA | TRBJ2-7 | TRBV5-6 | ASSPGGGRENEQY
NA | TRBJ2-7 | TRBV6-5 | ASSYRYNLYEQY
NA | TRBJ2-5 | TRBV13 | ASRATPPLDQETQY
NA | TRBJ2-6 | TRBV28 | ASSPQGLSGANVLT
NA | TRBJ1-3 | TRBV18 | ASSPNLSGSGNTIY
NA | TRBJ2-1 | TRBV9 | ASSVATREGDNEQF
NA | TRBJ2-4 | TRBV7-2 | ASSSSVGVNIQY
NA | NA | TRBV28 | ASSAGTPFPYEQY
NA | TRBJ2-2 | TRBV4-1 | ASSQLILSPFTGELF
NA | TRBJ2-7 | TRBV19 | ASSIDPESRYEQY
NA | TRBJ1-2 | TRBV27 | ASSGGAVGYT
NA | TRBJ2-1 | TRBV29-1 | SVLGAYGTSGHEQF
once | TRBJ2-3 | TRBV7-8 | ASSPGAGDSTDTQY
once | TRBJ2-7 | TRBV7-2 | ASSVPSGLPNEQY
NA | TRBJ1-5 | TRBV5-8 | ASTGGGAGNQPQH
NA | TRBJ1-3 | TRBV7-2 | ASSPTGSGNTIY
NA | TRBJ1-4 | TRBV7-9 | ASSRWLEKLF
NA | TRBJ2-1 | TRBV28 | ASSLGSYNEQF
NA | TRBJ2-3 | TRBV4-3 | ASSQDIRQGKSDTQY
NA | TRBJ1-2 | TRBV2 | ASSESRDRGPEYYGYT
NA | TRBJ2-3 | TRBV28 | ASSSPGTPTDTQY
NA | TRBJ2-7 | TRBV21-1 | ASSKRGTESYEQY
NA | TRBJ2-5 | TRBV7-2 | ASSQWTGQETQY
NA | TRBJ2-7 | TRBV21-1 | ASIIQWEREALSSYEQY
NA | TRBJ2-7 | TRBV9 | ASSRGTAQGEQY
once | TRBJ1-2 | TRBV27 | ASSIRTGKGYT
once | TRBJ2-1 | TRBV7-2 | ASSLNVRSSYNEQF
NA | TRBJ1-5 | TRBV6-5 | ASSGTGANQPQH
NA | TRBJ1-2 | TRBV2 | ASTVVARAEGYT
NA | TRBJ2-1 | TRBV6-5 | ASSAFRGGNEQF
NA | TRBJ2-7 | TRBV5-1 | ASSLPGLYEQY
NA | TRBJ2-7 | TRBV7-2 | ASSFTRGLDEQY
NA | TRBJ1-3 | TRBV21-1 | ASSPRTANLSGNTIY